A selection of T cell receptor beta chains follows, all from one sample in a study of CD8 T cells in Susac syndrome. TCRdb re-called the immunoSEQ multiplex PCR reads with MiXCR, one entry per CDR3 protein. The table records around 200,000 distinct CDR3 sequences, 85% to 95% of them present only once. The sequenced sample was CD4+ T cells from PBMCs. The receptors originated from a human donor with multiple sclerosis. CDR3s include the opening cysteine and the closing phenylalanine or tryptophan. A D gene is named only where the DNA matches it firmly. Clone size is shown for a subset of rows, as once, few, many or a class of expanded clone.

J gene	V gene	clone size	D gene	CDR3 protein	CDR3 DNA
TRBJ1-6	TRBV3-1	-	-	CASSQDRVGNSPLHF	TGTGCCAGCAGCCAAGATCGAGTTGGAAATTCACCCCTCCACTTT
TRBJ1-5	TRBV18	-	-	CASSPEINQPQHF	TGTGCCAGCTCACCCGAAATCAATCAGCCCCAGCATTTT
TRBJ2-2	TRBV18	once	-	CASSPEAGPNTGELFF	TGTGCCAGCTCACCAGAGGCGGGTCCGAACACCGGGGAGCTGTTTTTT
TRBJ1-2	TRBV29-1	-	-	CSAENRGVYGYTF	TGCAGCGCCGAAAACCGGGGGGTTTATGGCTACACCTTC
TRBJ2-1	TRBV9	-	TRBD2	CASSVAGVSGGFNEQFF	TGTGCCAGCAGCGTAGCTGGTGTTAGCGGGGGATTTAATGAGCAGTTCTTC
TRBJ2-5	TRBV29-1	-	-	CSVEDRPFQETQYF	TGCAGCGTTGAAGATCGTCCTTTCCAAGAGACCCAGTACTTC
TRBJ2-3	TRBV28	-	-	CASSPSVGTDTQYF	TGTGCCAGCAGTCCAAGTGTGGGCACAGATACGCAGTATTTT
TRBJ2-5	TRBV29-1	once	TRBD2	CSVARRLATETQYF	TGCAGCGTTGCCCGAAGACTAGCGACGGAGACCCAGTACTTC
TRBJ1-4	TRBV29-1	-	-	CSVEDSGGAPNEKLFF	TGCAGCGTTGAAGATTCCGGGGGGGCCCCTAATGAAAAACTGTTTTTT
TRBJ2-3	TRBV27	-	TRBD2	CASIGAGGRTDTQYF	TGTGCCAGCATAGGAGCGGGGGGCCGCACAGATACGCAGTATTTT
TRBJ2-7	TRBV7-2	-	-	CASSPHGGVVNEQYF	TGTGCCAGCAGCCCCCATGGAGGGGTGGTAAACGAGCAGTACTTC
TRBJ2-5	TRBV3-1	-	TRBD2	CASRGTRQETQYF	TGTGCCAGCAGGGGGACTAGACAAGAGACCCAGTACTTC
TRBJ2-5	TRBV5-1	-	-	CASSLALYVGQETQYF	TGCGCCAGCAGCTTGGCCCTTTACGTGGGTCAAGAGACCCAGTACTTC
TRBJ2-3	TRBV3-1	-	-	CASSPTLISTDTQYF	TGTGCCAGCAGCCCAACTCTGATTAGCACAGATACGCAGTATTTT
TRBJ2-1	TRBV3-1	-	TRBD1	CASSPRDRDGHEQFF	TGTGCCAGCAGCCCACGGGACAGGGATGGCCATGAGCAGTTCTTC
TRBJ1-2	TRBV6-5	-	-	CATLQSVYGYTF	TGTGCCACCCTACAGAGCGTCTATGGCTACACCTTC
TRBJ1-6	TRBV30	-	-	CAWRQGRWRTPLHF	TGTGCCTGGAGGCAGGGAAGGTGGAGGACACCCCTCCACTTT
TRBJ1-1	TRBV29-1	-	-	CSVASLEGTEAFF	TGCAGCGTTGCTTCCTTAGAAGGAACTGAAGCTTTCTTT
TRBJ2-7	TRBV29-1	-	-	CSVERGSYEQYF	TGCAGCGTTGAGAGGGGCTCCTACGAGCAGTACTTC
TRBJ2-7	TRBV28	-	-	CASSLISDEQYF	TGTGCCAGCAGTTTAATCAGTGACGAGCAGTACTTC
TRBJ1-1	TRBV29-1	once	-	CSVDGGPNTEAFF	TGCAGCGTTGATGGGGGCCCGAACACTGAAGCTTTCTTT
TRBJ1-1	TRBV30	-	-	CAWSVPDGVNTEAFF	TGTGCCTGGAGTGTCCCCGACGGAGTGAACACTGAAGCTTTCTTT
TRBJ2-2	TRBV15	-	-	CATSRDQGRNTGELFF	TGTGCCACCAGCAGAGATCAAGGACGGAACACCGGGGAGCTGTTTTTT
TRBJ1-1	TRBV29-1	-	TRBD1	CSVTGFGTGVITEAFF	TGCAGCGTTACGGGGTTCGGGACAGGGGTTATAACTGAAGCTTTCTTT
TRBJ2-3	TRBV20-1	-	-	CSASRAVGADTQYF	TGCAGTGCGTCCAGGGCGGTTGGCGCAGATACGCAGTATTTT